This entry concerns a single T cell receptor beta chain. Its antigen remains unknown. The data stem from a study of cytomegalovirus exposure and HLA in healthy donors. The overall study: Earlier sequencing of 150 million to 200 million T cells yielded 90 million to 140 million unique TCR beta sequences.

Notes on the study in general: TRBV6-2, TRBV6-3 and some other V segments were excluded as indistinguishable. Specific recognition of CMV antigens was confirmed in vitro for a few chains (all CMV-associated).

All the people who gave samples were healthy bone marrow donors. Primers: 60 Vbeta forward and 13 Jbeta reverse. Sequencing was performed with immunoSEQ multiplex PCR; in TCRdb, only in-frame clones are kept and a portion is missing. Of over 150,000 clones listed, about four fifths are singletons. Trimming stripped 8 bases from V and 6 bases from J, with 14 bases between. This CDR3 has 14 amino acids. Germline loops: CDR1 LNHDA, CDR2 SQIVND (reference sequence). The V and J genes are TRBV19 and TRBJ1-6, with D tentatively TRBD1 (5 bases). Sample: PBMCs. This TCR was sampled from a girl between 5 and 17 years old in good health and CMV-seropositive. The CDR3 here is CASWGSASNSPLHF. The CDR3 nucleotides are TGTGCCAGTTGGGGCTCCGCTTCTAATTCACCCCTCCACTTT.